This TCR beta chain was sequenced in a study of identifying expanded T cells in peripheral blood. Study observations and caveats: Two-week clone count variance significantly increased as total template count grew. Over about two and four weeks, about 15 and 18 clones changed, versus approximately 1.2 between replicates.

V was pared by 0 bases and J by 10 bases, with 5 bases between. The CDR3 loop spans 11 amino acids. CDR1 SGHNT and CDR2 YYREEE come from the germline V gene (reference sequence). Clones were sequenced by immunoSEQ multiplex PCR, and TCRdb holds only the in-frame ones, with some missing. The table shows under 150,000 clones, with 75% to 90% occurring only once. Concerning this clone: Its antigen is as yet unknown.

Collection occurred without any documented infections or immune events in donors. The sequence was collected from a person aged 18-69 years in good health. What was sequenced was blood. The gene calls are TRBV5-4 and TRBJ2-1, with D unclear. CDR3 protein: CASSLGGEQFF. Here the CDR3 DNA reads TGTGCCAGCAGCTTGGGCGGCGAGCAGTTCTTC. Based on the CDR3 plus reference TRBV5-4 and TRBJ2-1, the full variable domain is ETGVTQSPTHLIKTRGQQVTLRCSSQSGHNTVSWYQQALGQGPQFIFQYYREEENGRGNFPPRFSGLQFPNYSSELNVNALELDDSALYLCASSLGGEQFFGPGTRLTVL.